The text below deals with one T cell receptor beta chain. This CDR3 is 16 amino acids long. From germline, CDR1 is MNHNY and CDR2 SVGAGI (reference sequence). V was pared by 0 bases and J by 4 bases, with 7 bases of the junction left unmatched. As for time point: week 3, after first cycle of checkpoint inhibitor. These data belong to a study of blood T cell dynamics during melanoma immunotherapy. Every bulk PBMC sample received the same 350 ng of DNA. Using immunoSEQ multiplex PCR, the repertoire was profiled, and TCRdb retains in-frame clones only, with some absent. The sample holds about 15,000 clones, about 83% seen once.

The origin of this receptor is a human donor with melanoma. The specimen was blood, collected from a patient treated with checkpoint blockade. The rearrangement joins TRBV6-6 to TRBJ2-7; 9 nucleotides line up with TRBD1. The CDR3 reads CASSYSGGQGQYEQYF. The DNA of the CDR3 is TGTGCCAGCAGTTACTCGGGGGGACAGGGTCAGTACGAGCAGTACTTC.